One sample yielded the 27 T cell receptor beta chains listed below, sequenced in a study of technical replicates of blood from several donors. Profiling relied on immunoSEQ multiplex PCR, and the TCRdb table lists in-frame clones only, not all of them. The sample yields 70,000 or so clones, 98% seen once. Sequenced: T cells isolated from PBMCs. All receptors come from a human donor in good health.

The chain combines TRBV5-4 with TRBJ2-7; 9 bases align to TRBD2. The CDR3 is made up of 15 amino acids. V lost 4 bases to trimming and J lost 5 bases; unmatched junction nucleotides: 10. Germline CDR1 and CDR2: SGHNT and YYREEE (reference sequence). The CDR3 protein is CASSPLAGVSHEQYF. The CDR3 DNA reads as TGTGCCAGCAGCCCATTAGCGGGAGTTTCCCACGAGCAGTACTTC.

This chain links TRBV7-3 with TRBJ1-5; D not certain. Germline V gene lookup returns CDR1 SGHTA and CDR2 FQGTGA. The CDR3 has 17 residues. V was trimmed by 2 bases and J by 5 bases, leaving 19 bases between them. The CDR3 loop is CASSLRVSPSPDQPQHF. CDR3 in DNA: TGTGCCAGCAGCTTACGCGTCTCCCCCTCTCCGGATCAGCCCCAGCATTTT.

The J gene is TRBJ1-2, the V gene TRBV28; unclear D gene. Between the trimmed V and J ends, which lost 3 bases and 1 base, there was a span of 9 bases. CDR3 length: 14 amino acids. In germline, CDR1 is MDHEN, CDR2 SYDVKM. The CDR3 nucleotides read TGTGCCAGCAGTTTGCCCCCGGGTAACTATGGCTACACCTTC. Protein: CASSLPPGNYGYTF.

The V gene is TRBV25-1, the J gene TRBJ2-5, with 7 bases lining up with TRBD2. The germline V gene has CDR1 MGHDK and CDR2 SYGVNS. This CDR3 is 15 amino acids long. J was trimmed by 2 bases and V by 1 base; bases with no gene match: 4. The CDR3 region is CASSEFLAVQETQYF. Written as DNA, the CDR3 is TGTGCCAGCAGTGAATTCCTAGCGGTTCAAGAGACCCAGTACTTC.

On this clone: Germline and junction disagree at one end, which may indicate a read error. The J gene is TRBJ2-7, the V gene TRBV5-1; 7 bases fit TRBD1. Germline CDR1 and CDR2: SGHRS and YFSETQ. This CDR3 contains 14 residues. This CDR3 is CASSPPQERQGLDF. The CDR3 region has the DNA TGCGCCAGCAGCCCACCCCAAGAAAGACAGGGTCTAGACTTC.

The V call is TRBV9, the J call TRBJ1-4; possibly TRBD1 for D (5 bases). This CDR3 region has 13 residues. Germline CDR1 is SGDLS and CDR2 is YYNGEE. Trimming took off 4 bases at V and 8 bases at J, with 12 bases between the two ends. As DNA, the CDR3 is TGTGCCAGCAGCCCATCTGGGGGGGAAAAACTGTTTTTT. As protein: CASSPSGGEKLFF.

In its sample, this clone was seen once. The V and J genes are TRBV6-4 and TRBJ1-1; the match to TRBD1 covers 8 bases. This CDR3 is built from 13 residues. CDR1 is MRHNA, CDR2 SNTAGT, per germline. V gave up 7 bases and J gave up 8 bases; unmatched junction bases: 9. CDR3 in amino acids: CASTIQGEREAFF. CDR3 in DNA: TGTGCCAGCACTATACAGGGGGAAAGAGAAGCTTTCTTT.

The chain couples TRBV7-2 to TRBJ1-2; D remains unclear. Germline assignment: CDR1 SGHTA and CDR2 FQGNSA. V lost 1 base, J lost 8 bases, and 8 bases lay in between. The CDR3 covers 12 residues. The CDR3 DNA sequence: TGTGCCAGCAGCTTAGGGGCTGAAGGCTACACCTTC. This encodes CASSLGAEGYTF.

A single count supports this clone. The CDR3 loop is CASSDSVHQPQHF. The CDR3 DNA reads as TGTGCCAGCAGTGATTCGGTTCATCAGCCCCAGCATTTT. The V and J genes are TRBV25-1 and TRBJ1-5, with D unclear. This CDR3 is 13 amino acids long. Per the germline V gene, CDR1 is MGHDK and CDR2 is SYGVNS. The V and J ends lost 3 bases and 5 bases respectively, with 8 bases between them.

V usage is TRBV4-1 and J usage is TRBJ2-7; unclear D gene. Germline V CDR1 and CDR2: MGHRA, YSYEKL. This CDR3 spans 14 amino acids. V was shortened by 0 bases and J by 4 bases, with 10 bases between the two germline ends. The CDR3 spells CASSQDGSSYEQYF. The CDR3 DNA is TGCGCCAGCAGCCAAGATGGTAGTTCTTACGAGCAGTACTTC.

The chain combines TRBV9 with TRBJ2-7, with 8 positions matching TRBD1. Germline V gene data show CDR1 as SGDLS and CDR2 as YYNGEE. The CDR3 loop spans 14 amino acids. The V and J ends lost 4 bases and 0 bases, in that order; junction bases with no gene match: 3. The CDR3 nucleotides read TGTGCCAGCAGCTACAGGGGGAACTCCTACGAGCAGTACTTC. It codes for CASSYRGNSYEQYF.

In DNA, the CDR3 is TGTGCCAGCAGCGTTACAGGCTTCACTAACTATGGCTACACCTTC. This encodes CASSVTGFTNYGYTF. The chain combines TRBV9 with TRBJ1-2; TRBD1 might be the D (5 bases). The V end lost 2 bases, the J end lost 0 bases, and 11 bases lay between the germline ends. The V gene's germline CDR1 is SGDLS and CDR2 YYNGEE. This CDR3 has 15 residues.

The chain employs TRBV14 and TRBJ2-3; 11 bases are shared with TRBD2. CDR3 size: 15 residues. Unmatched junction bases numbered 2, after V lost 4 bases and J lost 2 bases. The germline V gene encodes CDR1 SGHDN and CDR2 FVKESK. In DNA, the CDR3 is TGTGCCAGCAGCCCTAGCGGGGGGAACACAGATACGCAGTATTTT. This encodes CASSPSGGNTDTQYF.

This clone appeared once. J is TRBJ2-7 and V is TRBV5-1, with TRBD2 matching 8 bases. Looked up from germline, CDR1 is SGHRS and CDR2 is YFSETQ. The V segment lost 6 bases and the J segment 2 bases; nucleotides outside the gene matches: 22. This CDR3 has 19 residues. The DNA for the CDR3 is TGCGCCAGCAACGAGGGCCGGGCTGTTAGCGGGGCGAGGCCCTACGAGCAGTACTTC. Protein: CASNEGRAVSGARPYEQYF.

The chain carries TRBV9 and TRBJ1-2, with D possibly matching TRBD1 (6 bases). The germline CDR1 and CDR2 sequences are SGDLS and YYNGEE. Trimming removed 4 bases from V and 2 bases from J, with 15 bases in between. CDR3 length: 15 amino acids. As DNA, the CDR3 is TGTGCCAGCAGCCAGAATACAGGGCTCAACTATGGCTACACCTTC. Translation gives CASSQNTGLNYGYTF.

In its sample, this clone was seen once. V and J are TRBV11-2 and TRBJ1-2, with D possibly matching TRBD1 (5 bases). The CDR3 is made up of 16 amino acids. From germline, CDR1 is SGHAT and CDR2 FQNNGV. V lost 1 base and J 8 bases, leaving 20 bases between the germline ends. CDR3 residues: CASSLVLGTMSLGYTF. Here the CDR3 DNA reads TGTGCCAGCAGCTTAGTACTGGGGACTATGTCTTTGGGCTACACCTTC.

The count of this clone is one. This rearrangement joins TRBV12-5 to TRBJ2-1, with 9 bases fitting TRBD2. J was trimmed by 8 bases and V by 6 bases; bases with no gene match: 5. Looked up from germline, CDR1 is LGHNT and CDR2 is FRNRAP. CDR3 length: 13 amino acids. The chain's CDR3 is CASGVIAGDEQFF. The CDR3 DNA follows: TGTGCTAGTGGGGTCATAGCGGGAGATGAGCAGTTCTTC.

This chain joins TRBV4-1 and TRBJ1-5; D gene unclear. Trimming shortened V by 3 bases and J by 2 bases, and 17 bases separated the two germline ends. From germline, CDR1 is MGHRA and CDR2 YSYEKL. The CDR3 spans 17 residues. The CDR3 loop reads CASSQGRGRGGNQPQHF. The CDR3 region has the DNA TGCGCCAGCAGCCAGGGCCGAGGTCGGGGAGGCAATCAGCCCCAGCATTTT.

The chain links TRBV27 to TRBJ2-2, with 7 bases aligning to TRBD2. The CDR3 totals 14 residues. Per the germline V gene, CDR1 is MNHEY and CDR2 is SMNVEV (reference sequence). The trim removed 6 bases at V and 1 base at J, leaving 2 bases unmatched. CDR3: CASSPSGNTGELFF. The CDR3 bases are TGTGCCAGCAGCCCTAGCGGGAACACCGGGGAGCTGTTTTTT.

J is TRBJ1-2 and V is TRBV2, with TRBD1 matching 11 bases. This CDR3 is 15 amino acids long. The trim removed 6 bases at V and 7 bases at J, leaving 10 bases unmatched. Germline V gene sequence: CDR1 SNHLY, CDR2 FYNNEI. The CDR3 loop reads CASRKDRGQVVGYTF. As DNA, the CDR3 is TGTGCCAGCAGAAAGGACAGGGGGCAAGTGGTTGGCTACACCTTC. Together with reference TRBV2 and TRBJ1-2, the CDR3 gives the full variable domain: EPEVTQTPSHQVTQMGQEVILRCVPISNHLYFYWYRQILGQKVEFLVSFYNNEISEKSEIFDDQFSVERPDGSNFTLKIRSTKLEDSAMYFCASRKDRGQVVGYTFGSGTRLTVV.

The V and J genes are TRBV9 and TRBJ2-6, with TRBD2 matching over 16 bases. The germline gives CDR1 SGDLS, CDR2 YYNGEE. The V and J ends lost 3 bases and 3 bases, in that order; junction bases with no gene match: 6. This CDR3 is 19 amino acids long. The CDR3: CASSGSGTSGRVGANVLTF. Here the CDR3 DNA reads TGTGCCAGCAGCGGTTCCGGGACTAGCGGGAGGGTTGGGGCCAACGTCCTGACTTTC.

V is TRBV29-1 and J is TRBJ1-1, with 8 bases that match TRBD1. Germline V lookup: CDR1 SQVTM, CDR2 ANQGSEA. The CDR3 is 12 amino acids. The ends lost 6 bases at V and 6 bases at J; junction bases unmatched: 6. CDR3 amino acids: CSVGVQGAEAFF. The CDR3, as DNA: TGCAGCGTGGGGGTACAGGGGGCTGAAGCTTTCTTT.

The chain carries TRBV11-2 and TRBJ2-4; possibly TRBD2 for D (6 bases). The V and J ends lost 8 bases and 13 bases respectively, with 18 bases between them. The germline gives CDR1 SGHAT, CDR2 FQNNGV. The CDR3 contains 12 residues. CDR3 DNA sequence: TGTGCCAGCTCGGGCCACTTCGGGAGCCAGTACTTC. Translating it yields CASSGHFGSQYF.

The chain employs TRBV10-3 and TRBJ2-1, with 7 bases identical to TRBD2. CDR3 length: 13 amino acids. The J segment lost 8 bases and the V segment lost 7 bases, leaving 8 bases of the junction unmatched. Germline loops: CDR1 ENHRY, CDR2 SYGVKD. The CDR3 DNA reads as TGTGCCATCAAGCGGGATCTATCAGATGAGCAGTTCTTC. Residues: CAIKRDLSDEQFF.

The CDR3 region is CASSPTGPEAFF. The CDR3 DNA reads TGTGCCAGCTCACCAACAGGGCCTGAAGCTTTCTTT. The chain uses TRBV18 and TRBJ1-1, with D possibly being TRBD1 (6 bases). The CDR3 has 12 amino acids. V gave up 2 bases and J gave up 6 bases, with 7 bases separating them. Looked up from germline, CDR1 is KGHSH and CDR2 is LQKENI.

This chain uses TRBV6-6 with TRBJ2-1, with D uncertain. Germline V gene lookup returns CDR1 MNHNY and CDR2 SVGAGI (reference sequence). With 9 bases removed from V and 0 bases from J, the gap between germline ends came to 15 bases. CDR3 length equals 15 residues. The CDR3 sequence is CASTPLYSSYNEQFF. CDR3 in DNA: TGTGCCAGTACGCCACTATATAGCTCCTACAATGAGCAGTTCTTC.

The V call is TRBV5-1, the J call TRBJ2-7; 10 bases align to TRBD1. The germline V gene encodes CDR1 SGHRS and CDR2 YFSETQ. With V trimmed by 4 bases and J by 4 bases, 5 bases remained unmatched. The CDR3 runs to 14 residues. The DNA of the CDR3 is TGCGCCAGCAGCGCCGGGACAGGGGCGTACGAGCAGTACTTC. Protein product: CASSAGTGAYEQYF.